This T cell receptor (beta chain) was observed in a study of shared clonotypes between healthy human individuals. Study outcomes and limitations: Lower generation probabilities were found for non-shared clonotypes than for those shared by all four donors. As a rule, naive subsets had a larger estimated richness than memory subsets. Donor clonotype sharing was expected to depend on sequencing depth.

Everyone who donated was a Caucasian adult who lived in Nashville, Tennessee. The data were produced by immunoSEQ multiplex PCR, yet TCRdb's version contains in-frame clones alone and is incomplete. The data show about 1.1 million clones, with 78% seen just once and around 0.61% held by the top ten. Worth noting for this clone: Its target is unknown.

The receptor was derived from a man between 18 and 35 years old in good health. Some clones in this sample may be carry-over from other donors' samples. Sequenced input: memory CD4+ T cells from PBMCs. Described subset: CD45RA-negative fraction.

The CDR3 spells CASSSYTGNQPQHF. In nucleotides, the CDR3 is TGTGCCAGCAGTTCCTATACGGGGAATCAGCCCCAGCATTTT. This chain joins TRBV27 and TRBJ1-5; no definite D call. Trimming took 4 bases from V and 4 from J, leaving 11 bases between them. Per the germline V gene, CDR1 is MNHEY and CDR2 is SMNVEV (reference sequence). The CDR3 covers 14 residues.